Presented here are 13 T cell receptor beta chains from one specimen sequenced in a study of CD8+ T cells in alopecia areata (dated by TCRdb to between 2017 and 2018). This specimen's time point label, interpreted: about 25 weeks on oral tofacitinib. This sample's treatment or condition label indicates: oral pan-JAK inhibitor, 5-10 mg twice daily. Receptor libraries were prepared by the immunoSEQ multiplex PCR assay. RNA was extracted from all samples and reverse transcribed into cDNA as template for TCR sequencing. The table comes from immuneACCESS by way of TCRdb, which keeps in-frame sequences with V and J called. Part of the clones is missing from these tables; in studies checked, under half for an unresolved V gene and the rest for unknown reasons. Recorded for this sample are around 270,000 clones; roughly 64% of them occurred a single time. The biggest ten clones account for about 1.7% of the sample.

This material consisted of CD4+ T cells sorted from blood, taken at week 24, from a patient treated with tofacitinib. These receptors were collected from a human donor with alopecia areata.

This sequence joins TRBV7-2 and TRBJ1-5; possible D gene TRBD1, 6 bases. V was shortened by 5 bases and J by 7 bases, with 15 bases between the two germline ends. The germline CDR1 and CDR2 sequences are SGHTA and FQGNSA. This CDR3 has 14 amino acids. As DNA, the CDR3 is TGTGCCAGCAGCCTGGACAGTCCTGGACAGCCCCAGCATTTT. Translating gives CASSLDSPGQPQHF.

There are a few counts of this clone. This chain uses TRBV4-1 with TRBJ2-5; either TRBD1 or TRBD2 may fit D (7 bases each). V lost 3 bases and J lost 3, with 17 bases in between. CDR3 length: 16 residues. Per germline, CDR1 MGHRA and CDR2 YSYEKL. The CDR3 reads CASSQRQGGTKETQYF. CDR3 nucleotides: TGCGCCAGCAGCCAGAGACAGGGAGGGACTAAAGAGACCCAGTACTTC.

CDR3 sequence reads: CASSIAPQPQHF. Written as DNA, the CDR3 is TGTGCCAGTAGTATAGCCCCTCAGCCCCAGCATTTT. The rearrangement joins TRBV19 to TRBJ1-5; D is uncertain. V lost 1 base to trimming and J lost 6 bases, with 4 bases between them. CDR3 length: 12 residues. Germline values: CDR1 LNHDA, CDR2 SQIVND (reference sequence).

This rearrangement joins TRBV5-1 to TRBJ2-7, with TRBD2 identical over 11 bases. V lost 2 bases and J lost 4; bases outside the gene matches: 5. Germline CDR1 is SGHRS and CDR2 is YFSETQ. CDR3 length: 15 residues. The CDR3 DNA is TGCGCCAGCAGCTTCACGGGACTAGCGGAGTACGAGCAGTACTTC. Translated: CASSFTGLAEYEQYF.

This clone has a single count. The rearrangement links TRBV2 to TRBJ1-2, with a possible D match to TRBD1 (6 bases). The length of the CDR3 is 13 residues. From germline, CDR1 is SNHLY and CDR2 FYNNEI. Trimming cost V 8 bases and J 2 bases, with 12 bases left between them. The CDR3 reads CASGFTGNYGYTF. CDR3 DNA: TGTGCCAGCGGCTTCACAGGGAACTATGGCTACACCTTC. The entire variable domain, with the rest obtained from reference TRBV2 and TRBJ1-2, is as follows: EPEVTQTPSHQVTQMGQEVILRCVPISNHLYFYWYRQILGQKVEFLVSFYNNEISEKSEIFDDQFSVERPDGSNFTLKIRSTKLEDSAMYFCASGFTGNYGYTFGSGTRLTVV.

The chain employs TRBV5-6 and TRBJ2-2; 8 bases align to TRBD1. CDR3 length equals 14 residues. CDR1 is SGHDT and CDR2 is YYEEEE in the germline V gene. Trimming took 4 bases from V and 4 from J; bases not matched to a gene: 3. CDR3 protein: CASSRTGSTGELFF. CDR3 DNA sequence: TGTGCCAGCAGCCGGACAGGGAGCACCGGGGAGCTGTTTTTT. Looking up the rest from reference TRBV5-6 and TRBJ2-2 gives the full variable domain: DAGVTQSPTHLIKTRGQQVTLRCSPKSGHDTVSWYQQALGQGPQFIFQYYEEEERQRGNFPDRFSGHQFPNYSSELNVNALLLGDSALYLCASSRTGSTGELFFGEGSRLTVL.

The gene calls are TRBV6-1 and TRBJ2-4, with a possible D match to TRBD1 (6 bases). The germline CDR1 and CDR2 sequences are MNHNS and SASEGT. Trimming cost V 2 bases and J 8 bases, with 16 bases left between them. The CDR3 runs to 15 residues. CDR3 amino acids: CASSESLTGTDIQYF. CDR3 DNA: TGTGCCAGCAGTGAAAGTCTTACAGGGACGGACATTCAGTACTTC.

In its sample, this clone was seen a few times. This same CDR3 is encoded by further DNA sequences in the sample. The rearrangement joins TRBV5-1 to TRBJ2-1; D call uncertain. Looked up from germline, CDR1 is SGHRS and CDR2 is YFSETQ. The CDR3 consists of 12 residues. V was clipped by 0 bases and J by 6 bases, with 4 bases between them. In nucleotides, the CDR3 is TGCGCCAGCAGCTTGGGCGTCAATGAGCAGTTCTTC. It is translated as CASSLGVNEQFF. Combining the CDR3 with reference TRBV5-1 and TRBJ2-1 gives the whole variable domain KAGVTQTPRYLIKTRGQQVTLSCSPISGHRSVSWYQQTPGQGLQFLFEYFSETQRNKGNFPGRFSGRQFSNSRSEMNVSTLELGDSALYLCASSLGVNEQFFGPGTRLTVL.

The CDR3 loop reads CASSQPRQGAYEQYF. DNA of the CDR3: TGCGCCAGCAGCCAACCCCGACAGGGTGCCTACGAGCAGTACTTC. The chain uses TRBV4-1 and TRBJ2-7; 7 nucleotides line up with TRBD1. Germline CDR1 is MGHRA and CDR2 is YSYEKL. J gave up 2 bases and V 2 bases, and 6 bases lay outside the gene matches. This CDR3 has 15 residues.

This clone has a handful of counts. The chain uses TRBV30 and TRBJ2-4; possible D gene TRBD1, 6 bases. The V end lost 6 bases, the J end lost 4 bases, and 10 bases lay between the germline ends. This CDR3 contains 12 residues. CDR1 is GTSNPN, CDR2 SVGIG, per germline (reference sequence). CDR3 nucleotides: TGTGCCTGTACCGACAGGAAAAACATTCAGTACTTC. Protein: CACTDRKNIQYF.

The chain carries TRBV30 and TRBJ2-3; a possible D gene is TRBD2 (6 bases). This CDR3 contains 13 residues. Germline V gene lookup returns CDR1 GTSNPN and CDR2 SVGIG (reference sequence). V was cut by 5 bases and J by 4 bases, with 13 bases left in between. The chain's CDR3 is CAWGGSGPDTQYF. As DNA, the CDR3 is TGTGCCTGGGGGGGGTCGGGGCCAGATACGCAGTATTTT.

The rearrangement uses TRBV18 and TRBJ1-1, with 11 positions matching TRBD1. The V gene end was trimmed by 4 bases and the J gene end by 4 bases; junction bases not matched to a gene: 5. CDR3 length equals 15 residues. Germline assignment: CDR1 KGHSH and CDR2 LQKENI. The CDR3 reads CASSRGTGGRTEAFF. DNA for the CDR3: TGTGCCAGCTCACGCGGGACAGGGGGTCGCACTGAAGCTTTCTTT.

This chain uses TRBV7-9 with TRBJ2-3, with D unresolved. V lost 1 base and J 1 base, leaving 9 bases between the germline ends. Germline-derived CDR1 and CDR2 are SEHNR and FQNEAQ (reference sequence). The CDR3 covers 15 residues. DNA for the CDR3: TGTGCCAGCAGCTTAGTGAGGCTCGGCACAGATACGCAGTATTTT. Translated, it gives CASSLVRLGTDTQYF.